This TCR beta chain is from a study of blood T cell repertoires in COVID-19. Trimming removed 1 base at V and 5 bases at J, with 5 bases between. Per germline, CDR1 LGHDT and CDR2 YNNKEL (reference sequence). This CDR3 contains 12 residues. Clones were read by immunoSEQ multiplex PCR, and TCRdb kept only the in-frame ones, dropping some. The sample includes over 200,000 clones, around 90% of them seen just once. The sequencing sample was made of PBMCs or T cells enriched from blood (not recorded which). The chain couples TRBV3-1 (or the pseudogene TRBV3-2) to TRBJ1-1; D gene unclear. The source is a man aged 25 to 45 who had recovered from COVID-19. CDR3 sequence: CASSQGATEAFF. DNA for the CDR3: TGTGCCAGCAGCCAAGGGGCGACTGAAGCTTTCTTT.